Shown below are 31 T cell receptor beta chains from a single sample sequenced in a study of blood T cell repertoires in COVID-19. Assay: immunoSEQ multiplex PCR; the TCRdb copy retains only in-frame clones and omits some. This sample has about 74,000 clones, with over 85% found just once. The sample consisted of peripheral blood. The receptor set was obtained from a human donor in a cohort sampled during active COVID-19.

The chain links TRBV5-6 to TRBJ2-4, with 9 bases that match TRBD1. The CDR3 totals 15 residues. V shed 4 bases and J 7 bases; nucleotides not matched to a gene: 9. Per germline, CDR1 SGHDT and CDR2 YYEEEE. The CDR3 reads CASSTGQGIRNIQYF. DNA of the CDR3: TGTGCCAGCAGCACCGGACAGGGGATAAGGAACATTCAGTACTTC.

The sample holds a few counts of this clone. V gene TRBV3-1 (or the pseudogene TRBV3-2) combines with J gene TRBJ1-2; weak D call: TRBD1 (5 bases). The CDR3 is 13 residues long. V was shortened by 2 bases and J by 3 bases, with 7 bases between the two germline ends. Germline V CDR1 and CDR2: LGHDT, YNNKEL (reference sequence). Here the CDR3 DNA reads TGTGCCAGCAGCCAAACCAGGGACTATGGCTACACCTTC. Its translation: CASSQTRDYGYTF.

The chain carries TRBV15 and TRBJ1-5; the D gene is possibly TRBD1 (6 bases). Germline CDR1 reads LNHNV; CDR2 reads YYDKDF (reference sequence). The V gene lost 5 bases and the J gene lost 3 bases, with 17 bases spanning the gap. The CDR3 sequence is 16 residues long. In nucleotides, the CDR3 is TGTGCCACCAGCGAAGAGGGGGGGCCGAACAATCAGCCCCAGCATTTT. Protein: CATSEEGGPNNQPQHF.

The CDR3 DNA reads TGTGCCAGCAGCTTCCCAGGGCACGAGCAGTACTTC. Residues: CASSFPGHEQYF. The rearrangement joins TRBV11-1 to TRBJ2-7, with a tentative D call TRBD1 (5 bases). This CDR3 region has 12 residues. Germline V gene data show CDR1 as SGHAT and CDR2 as FQDESV (reference sequence). V was clipped by 3 bases and J by 5 bases, with 8 bases between them.

This sequence joins TRBV7-2 and TRBJ2-3; D is undetermined. From germline, CDR1 is SGHTA and CDR2 FQGNSA. The CDR3 sequence is 12 residues long. V lost 3 bases and J 6 bases, leaving 7 bases between the germline ends. DNA of the CDR3: TGTGCCAGCAGCTTGTCGCGCGATACGCAGTATTTT. It encodes CASSLSRDTQYF.

The rearrangement uses TRBV6-5 and TRBJ2-3; 8 positions agree with TRBD2. The V gene end was trimmed by 8 bases and the J gene end by 1 base; junction bases not matched to a gene: 8. The CDR3 runs 15 residues. The germline gives CDR1 MNHEY, CDR2 SVGAGI. CDR3 sequence (DNA): TGTGCCAGCGGCCGGGAGGGGGGCGGCACAGATACGCAGTATTTT. Translation: CASGREGGGTDTQYF.

This chain connects TRBV3-1 (or the pseudogene TRBV3-2) to TRBJ2-5, with 7 positions matching TRBD1. From germline, CDR1 is LGHDT and CDR2 YNNKEL (reference sequence). CDR3 length: 14 amino acids. V lost 4 bases and J lost 5; bases outside the gene matches: 7. CDR3 region: CASSLRQGPETQYF. The CDR3 coding sequence is TGTGCCAGCAGCCTTCGACAGGGTCCGGAGACCCAGTACTTC.

J is TRBJ2-5 and V is TRBV5-1; 12 nucleotides match TRBD1. The length of the CDR3 is 15 residues. Unmatched junction bases numbered 6, after V lost 4 bases and J lost 5 bases. Germline values: CDR1 SGHRS, CDR2 YFSETQ. In nucleotides, the CDR3 is TGCGCCAGCAGCATCTCCGGGACAGGGGGCGAGACCCAGTACTTC. This codes for CASSISGTGGETQYF.

This chain uses TRBV30 with TRBJ1-2; TRBD1 matches at 8 bases. CDR1 is GTSNPN, CDR2 SVGIG, per germline (reference sequence). The V and J ends lost 3 bases and 7 bases, in that order; junction bases with no gene match: 10. The CDR3 extends over 14 amino acids. CDR3 sequence (DNA): TGTGCCTGGAGCGAAGACAGGGGCTCGTTTGGCTACACCTTC. Protein sequence: CAWSEDRGSFGYTF.

The chain links TRBV6-2 or TRBV6-3 to TRBJ1-5, with D uncertain. Germline V gene lookup returns CDR1 MNHEY and CDR2 SVGEGT. The V end was cut by 2 bases, the J end by 7 bases, with 12 bases between. The CDR3 has 14 residues. The CDR3 is CASSYTAGNQPQHF. For the CDR3, the DNA is TGTGCCAGCAGTTACACGGCAGGTAACCAGCCCCAGCATTTT.

This sequence joins TRBV28 and TRBJ1-4; 7 nucleotides agree with TRBD1. The CDR3 totals 20 residues. Looked up from germline, CDR1 is MDHEN and CDR2 is SYDVKM. The ends lost 2 bases at V and 0 bases at J; junction bases unmatched: 15. CDR3 amino acids: CASSLHRRGQGTTTNEKLFF. DNA of the CDR3: TGTGCCAGCAGTTTACACCGAAGGGGGCAGGGGACGACAACTAATGAAAAACTGTTTTTT.

The chain employs TRBV6-2 or TRBV6-3 and TRBJ2-7; 9 bases match TRBD1. CDR1 is MNHEY, CDR2 SVGEGT, per germline. CDR3 length: 17 amino acids. V lost 0 bases to trimming and J lost 5 bases; unmatched junction nucleotides: 11. The CDR3 DNA sequence: TGTGCCAGCAGTTACTCCCTTGCCCGGGACAGGGTACACGAGCAGTACTTC. Translation gives CASSYSLARDRVHEQYF.

CDR3 residues: CSASLGGNGYGYTF. The CDR3 DNA follows: TGCAGTGCTAGTTTAGGGGGAAATGGCTATGGCTACACCTTC. This chain connects TRBV20-1 to TRBJ1-2, with a tentative D call TRBD1 (6 bases). V lost 3 bases, J lost 4 bases, and 15 bases lay in between. Germline values: CDR1 DFQATT, CDR2 SNEGSKA (reference sequence). The CDR3 is 14 residues long.

V and J are TRBV29-1 and TRBJ2-5; possibly TRBD1 for D (6 bases). The length of the CDR3 is 13 residues. V lost 4 bases, J lost 3 bases, and 12 bases lay in between. In germline, CDR1 is SQVTM, CDR2 ANQGSEA. The CDR3 DNA sequence: TGCAGCGTTGGCAGGGGTGGGGAAGAGACCCAGTACTTC. Translating it yields CSVGRGGEETQYF. Together with reference TRBV29-1 and TRBJ2-5, the CDR3 gives the full variable domain: SAVISQKPSRDICQRGTSLTIQCQVDSQVTMMFWYRQQPGQSLTLIATANQGSEATYESGFVIDKFPISRPNLTFSTLTVSNMSPEDSSIYLCSVGRGGEETQYFGPGTRLLVL.

The chain carries TRBV13 and TRBJ2-6; no clear D gene. The CDR3 totals 15 residues. V was shortened by 3 bases and J by 0 bases, with 6 bases between the two germline ends. Germline V lookup: CDR1 PRHDT, CDR2 FYEKMQ (reference sequence). CDR3 loop: CASSFSGSGANVLTF. For the CDR3, the DNA is TGTGCCAGCAGCTTCTCGGGCTCTGGGGCCAACGTCCTGACTTTC. The full variable domain, with the rest looked up from reference TRBV13 and TRBJ2-6, is AAGVIQSPRHLIKEKRETATLKCYPIPRHDTVYWYQQGPGQDPQFLISFYEKMQSDKGSIPDRFSAQQFSDYHSELNMSSLELGDSALYFCASSFSGSGANVLTFGAGSRLTVL.

This rearrangement joins TRBV12-3 or TRBV12-4 to TRBJ2-2; no clear D. V lost 5 bases and J lost 1, with 2 bases in between. The CDR3 loop spans 12 amino acids. CDR3 protein: CASSRNTGELFF. The CDR3 nucleotides read TGTGCCAGCAGTCGGAACACCGGGGAGCTGTTTTTT.

This chain joins TRBV19 and TRBJ1-2; no clear D. This CDR3 is built from 13 residues. Trimming removed 6 bases from V and 0 bases from J, with 8 bases in between. In germline, CDR1 is LNHDA, CDR2 SQIVND (reference sequence). CDR3 coding DNA: TGTGCCAGTAGCCGGGATCCTAACTATGGCTACACCTTC. It yields the protein CASSRDPNYGYTF.

J is TRBJ2-2 and V is TRBV24-1; the match to TRBD1 covers 9 bases. Germline V gives CDR1 KGHDR, CDR2 SFDVKD. The CDR3 extends over 16 amino acids. V was clipped by 5 bases and J by 9 bases; unmatched bases: 12. Here the CDR3 DNA reads TGTGCCACCAGTGGGGTGGGACAGGGACGCGATAGGGAGCTGTTTTTT. Translating it yields CATSGVGQGRDRELFF.

This clone was picked up a small number of times. V usage is TRBV7-9 and J usage is TRBJ2-7; TRBD1 matches at 8 bases. The CDR3 is made up of 13 amino acids. The V and J ends lost 8 bases and 3 bases, in that order; junction bases with no gene match: 6. Germline CDR1 reads SEHNR; CDR2 reads FQNEAQ (reference sequence). This chain's CDR3 is CASRSGTGYEQYF. As DNA, the CDR3 is TGTGCCAGCCGATCCGGGACAGGCTACGAGCAGTACTTC.

V and J are TRBV19 and TRBJ2-7, with a weak D call TRBD1 (5 bases). Germline V gives CDR1 LNHDA, CDR2 SQIVND (reference sequence). The CDR3 totals 13 residues. Trimming left V 4 bases short and J 0 bases short, with 7 bases between. Here the CDR3 DNA reads TGTGCCAGTAGTAAGACAGCCTCCTACGAGCAGTACTTC. The encoded protein is CASSKTASYEQYF.

The V and J genes are TRBV5-4 and TRBJ2-5, with unresolved D. Looked up from germline, CDR1 is SGHNT and CDR2 is YYREEE (reference sequence). V lost 0 bases, J lost 5 bases, and 8 bases lay in between. The CDR3 loop spans 13 amino acids. CDR3 coding DNA: TGTGCCAGCAGCTTGGAGCCGTCGGAGACCCAGTACTTC. This codes for CASSLEPSETQYF.

The chain uses TRBV7-2 and TRBJ2-7; 12 nucleotides line up with TRBD2. V lost 1 base and J lost 4; bases outside the gene matches: 2. The CDR3 consists of 15 residues. Germline assignment: CDR1 SGHTA and CDR2 FQGNSA. The CDR3 sequence: CASSLVTSGSYEQYF. The CDR3 nucleotides are TGTGCCAGCAGCTTAGTGACTAGCGGGAGTTACGAGCAGTACTTC.

The chain joins TRBV2 to TRBJ2-2; 8 nucleotides agree with TRBD1. V lost 1 base to trimming and J lost 7 bases; unmatched junction nucleotides: 5. This CDR3 has 15 residues. Germline V CDR1 and CDR2: SNHLY, FYNNEI. CDR3 DNA: TGTGCCAGCAGTGAAGAGGGACAGGATGTCGGGGAGCTGTTTTTT. Translating gives CASSEEGQDVGELFF.

This chain joins TRBV6-4 and TRBJ2-6; D ambiguous. Deletions cut 8 bases from V and 2 bases from J, with 16 bases between. The CDR3 covers 16 residues. Germline V gene lookup returns CDR1 MRHNA and CDR2 SNTAGT. CDR3 loop: CASPAPEMAGANVLTF. The CDR3 DNA follows: TGTGCCAGCCCCGCCCCCGAGATGGCTGGGGCCAACGTCCTGACTTTC.

The chain joins TRBV6-1 to TRBJ2-3, with TRBD1 identical over 7 bases. The CDR3 sequence is 15 residues long. Germline values: CDR1 MNHNS, CDR2 SASEGT. Trimming took 1 base from V and 6 from J; bases not matched to a gene: 7. The CDR3 spells CASSEVGTAPDTQYF. The CDR3 nucleotides are TGTGCCAGCAGTGAAGTGGGGACAGCACCGGATACGCAGTATTTT.

Written as DNA, the CDR3 is TGTGCCAGTAAGGGACAGGTTAACACCGGGGAGCTGTTTTTT. The encoded protein is CASKGQVNTGELFF. The chain recombines TRBV19 with TRBJ2-2; the match to TRBD1 covers 8 bases. Losses at the gene ends were 7 bases for V and 2 bases for J; bases not matched to a gene: 3. CDR1 LNHDA and CDR2 SQIVND come from the germline V gene (reference sequence). This CDR3 contains 14 residues. The full variable domain, rest sourced from reference TRBV19 and TRBJ2-2, is DGGITQSPKYLFRKEGQNVTLSCEQNLNHDAMYWYRQDPGQGLRLIYYSQIVNDFQKGDIAEGYSVSREKKESFPLTVTSAQKNPTAFYLCASKGQVNTGELFFGEGSRLTVL.

The chain has TRBV28 and TRBJ1-5, with 7 bases that match TRBD1. In germline, CDR1 is MDHEN, CDR2 SYDVKM. This CDR3 contains 15 residues. V shed 6 bases, J shed 5 bases, and the junction held 10 bases outside the gene matches. CDR3 DNA: TGTGCCAGCAGCTCCCCAGGGGGTGGGTATCAGCCCCAGCATTTT. It is translated as CASSSPGGGYQPQHF.

The chain combines TRBV5-1 with TRBJ2-3; D is possibly TRBD1 (6 bases). This CDR3 spans 15 amino acids. Germline V gene sequence: CDR1 SGHRS, CDR2 YFSETQ. V was shortened by 0 bases and J by 0 bases, with 8 bases between the two germline ends. The CDR3, as DNA: TGCGCCAGCAGCTTGGGCAGGGGCAGCACAGATACGCAGTATTTT. This translates into CASSLGRGSTDTQYF. The whole variable domain, filled in from reference TRBV5-1 and TRBJ2-3, reads KAGVTQTPRYLIKTRGQQVTLSCSPISGHRSVSWYQQTPGQGLQFLFEYFSETQRNKGNFPGRFSGRQFSNSRSEMNVSTLELGDSALYLCASSLGRGSTDTQYFGPGTRLTVL.

A note on this clone: The DNA is omitted, as the CDR3 cannot be located on it reliably, and the CDR3 follows TCRdb's listing. J is TRBJ2-5 and V is TRBV6-6; the table assigns TRBD1, which was not confirmed against the DNA. The CDR3 length is 14 residues, termini included. CDR1 is MNHNY and CDR2 is SVGAGI in the germline V gene (reference sequence). The CDR3 sequence is CASSTSTGQETQYF.

V gene TRBV6-1 combines with J gene TRBJ1-1; 10 bases agree with TRBD1. CDR3 length: 16 amino acids. Germline trimming cut 4 bases from V and 0 bases from J; bases unmatched to any gene: 5. CDR1 is MNHNS, CDR2 SASEGT, per germline. CDR3 region: CASSGLGQGVNTEAFF. The DNA for the CDR3 is TGTGCCAGCAGTGGACTTGGACAGGGGGTGAACACTGAAGCTTTCTTT.

V is TRBV3-1 (or the pseudogene TRBV3-2) and J is TRBJ2-5, with 9 bases that match TRBD1. Germline V lookup: CDR1 LGHDT, CDR2 YNNKEL (reference sequence). The CDR3 is made up of 15 amino acids. V trimming: 5 bases; J trimming: 0 bases; junction bases outside the gene matches: 4. The CDR3 sequence: CASSEGQGYQETQYF. The DNA of the CDR3 is TGTGCCAGCAGCGAGGGACAGGGTTACCAAGAGACCCAGTACTTC.